This TCR beta chain was sequenced in a study of T cell responses to AZD1222 COVID-19 vaccine. Regarding the study as a whole: Of spike-specific TCRs, nearly half reportedly target regions left unmutated in variants. CD4 TCRs linked to vaccination spanned spike, dominating at 160-218 and 743-854. Most donors were white British, females outnumbered males, and clonal diversity was possibly underestimated.

On this clone itself: What it binds is not known.

The repertoire was sequenced with immunoSEQ multiplex PCR; TCRdb's copy has only in-frame clones and lacks some. The repertoire holds 95,000 to 100,000 clones, with less than 95% as singletons. The ends were cut back, 1 base at V and 8 bases at J, with 14 bases in the middle. The germline V gene has CDR1 LNHNV and CDR2 YYDKDF (reference sequence). The CDR3 sequence is 15 residues long. The chain is built from TRBV15 and TRBJ1-4, with no clear D. The material sequenced was peripheral blood, taken on day 0 of AZD1222 vaccination. The receptor's source is an adult in good health. The CDR3 nucleotides are TGTGCCACCAGCAGAGGGACGGTGGGTCTGGAAAAACTGTTTTTT. This gives the protein CATSRGTVGLEKLFF.